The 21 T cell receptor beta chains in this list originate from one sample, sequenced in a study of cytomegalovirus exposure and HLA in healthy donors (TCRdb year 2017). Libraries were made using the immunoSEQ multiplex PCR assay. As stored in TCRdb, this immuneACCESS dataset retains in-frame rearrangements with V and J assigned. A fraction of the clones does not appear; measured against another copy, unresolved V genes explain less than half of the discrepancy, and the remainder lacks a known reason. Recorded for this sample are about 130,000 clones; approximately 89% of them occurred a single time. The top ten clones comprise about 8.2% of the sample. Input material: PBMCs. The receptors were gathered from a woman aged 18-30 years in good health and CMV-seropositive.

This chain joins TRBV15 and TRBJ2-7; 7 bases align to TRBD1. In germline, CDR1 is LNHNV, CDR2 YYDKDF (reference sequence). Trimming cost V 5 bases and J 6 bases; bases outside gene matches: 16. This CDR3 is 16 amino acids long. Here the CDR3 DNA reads TGTGCCACCAGCGCTTTGTCTGGAACAGGGGATCCCGAGCAGTACTTC. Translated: CATSALSGTGDPEQYF.

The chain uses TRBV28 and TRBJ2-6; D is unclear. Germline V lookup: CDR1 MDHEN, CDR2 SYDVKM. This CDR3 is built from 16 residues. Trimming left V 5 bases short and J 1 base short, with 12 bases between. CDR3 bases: TGTGCCAGCAGTACCGGAGCCACGTCTGGGGCCAACGTCCTGACTTTC. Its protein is CASSTGATSGANVLTF. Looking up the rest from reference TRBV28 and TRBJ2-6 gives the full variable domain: DVKVTQSSRYLVKRTGEKVFLECVQDMDHENMFWYRQDPGLGLRLIYFSYDVKMKEKGDIPEGYSVSREKKERFSLILESASTNQTSMYLCASSTGATSGANVLTFGAGSRLTVL.

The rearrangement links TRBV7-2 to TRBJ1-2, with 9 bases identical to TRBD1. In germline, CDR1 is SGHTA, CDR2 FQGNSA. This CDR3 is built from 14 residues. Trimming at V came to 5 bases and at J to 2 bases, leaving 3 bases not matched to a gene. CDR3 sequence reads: CASSTGTGNYGYTF. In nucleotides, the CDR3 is TGTGCCAGCAGCACCGGGACAGGGAACTATGGCTACACCTTC.

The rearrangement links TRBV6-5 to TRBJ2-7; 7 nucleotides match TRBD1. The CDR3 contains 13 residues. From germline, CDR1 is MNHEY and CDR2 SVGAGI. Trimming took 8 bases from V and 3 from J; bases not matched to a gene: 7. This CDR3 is CASRRQGFYEQYF. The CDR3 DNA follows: TGTGCCAGCCGTAGACAGGGCTTCTACGAGCAGTACTTC.

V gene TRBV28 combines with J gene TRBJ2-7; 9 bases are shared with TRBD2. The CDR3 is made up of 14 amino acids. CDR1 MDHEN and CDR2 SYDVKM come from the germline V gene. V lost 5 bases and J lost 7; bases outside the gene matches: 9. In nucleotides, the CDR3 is TGTGCCAGCAGTCTACTAGCGGGTGATCGGGAGCAGTACTTC. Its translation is CASSLLAGDREQYF.

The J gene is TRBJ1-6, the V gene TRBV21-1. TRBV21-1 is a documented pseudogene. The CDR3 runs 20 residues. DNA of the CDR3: TGTGCCAGCAGCAATCGTCAGAATATGGTCACCCGGACTGGGAGATCACCCCTCCACTTT. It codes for CASSNRQNMVTRTGRSPLHF.

DNA of the CDR3: TGTGCCAGCAGTTTGCGTAGGGCGGAGCGGTCCTACGAGCAGTACTTC. This codes for CASSLRRAERSYEQYF. V gene TRBV27 combines with J gene TRBJ2-7; the D gene is possibly TRBD2 (5 bases). CDR3 length equals 16 residues. Germline lookup yields CDR1 MNHEY and CDR2 SMNVEV (reference sequence). V gave up 3 bases and J gave up 1 base, with 16 bases separating them.

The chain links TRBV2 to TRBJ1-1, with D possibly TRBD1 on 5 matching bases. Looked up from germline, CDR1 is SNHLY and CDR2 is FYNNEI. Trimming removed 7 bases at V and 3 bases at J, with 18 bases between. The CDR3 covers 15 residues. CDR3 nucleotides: TGTGCCAGCATCATCACCAGGGTATCGGACACTGAAGCTTTCTTT. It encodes CASIITRVSDTEAFF.

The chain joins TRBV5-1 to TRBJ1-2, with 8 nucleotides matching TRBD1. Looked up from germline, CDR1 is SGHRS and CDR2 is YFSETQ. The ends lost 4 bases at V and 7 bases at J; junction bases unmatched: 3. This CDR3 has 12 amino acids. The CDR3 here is CASSRDRGGYTF. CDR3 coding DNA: TGCGCCAGCAGCCGAGACAGGGGTGGCTACACCTTC. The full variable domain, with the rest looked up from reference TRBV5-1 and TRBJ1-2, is KAGVTQTPRYLIKTRGQQVTLSCSPISGHRSVSWYQQTPGQGLQFLFEYFSETQRNKGNFPGRFSGRQFSNSRSEMNVSTLELGDSALYLCASSRDRGGYTFGSGTRLTVV.

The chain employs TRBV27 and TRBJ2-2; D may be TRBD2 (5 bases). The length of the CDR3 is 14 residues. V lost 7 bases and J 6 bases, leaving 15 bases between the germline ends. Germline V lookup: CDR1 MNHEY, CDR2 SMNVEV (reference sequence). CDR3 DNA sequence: TGTGCCAGCATGGCCGGGATTGGAGCCGGGGAGCTGTTTTTT. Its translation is CASMAGIGAGELFF.

The CDR3 region is CASQPITGANYGYTF. The CDR3 region has the DNA TGTGCCAGCCAACCCATTACAGGGGCTAACTATGGCTACACCTTC. This chain joins TRBV27 and TRBJ1-2; 7 bases match TRBD1. V dropped 8 bases and J dropped 0; count of bases not matched to a gene: 9. Germline V gene lookup returns CDR1 MNHEY and CDR2 SMNVEV (reference sequence). The CDR3 contains 15 residues.

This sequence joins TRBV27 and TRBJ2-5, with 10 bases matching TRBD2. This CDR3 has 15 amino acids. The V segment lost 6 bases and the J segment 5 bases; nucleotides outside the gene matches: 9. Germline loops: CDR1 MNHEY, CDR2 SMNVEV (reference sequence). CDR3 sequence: CASSQSGGAYETQYF. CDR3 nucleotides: TGTGCCAGCAGCCAAAGCGGGGGGGCGTATGAGACCCAGTACTTC.

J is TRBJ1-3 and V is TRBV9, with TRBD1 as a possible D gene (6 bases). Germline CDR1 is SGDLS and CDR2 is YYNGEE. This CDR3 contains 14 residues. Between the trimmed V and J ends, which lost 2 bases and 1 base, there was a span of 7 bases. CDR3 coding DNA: TGTGCCAGCAGCGTCCAGGGGTCTGGAAACACCATATATTTT. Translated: CASSVQGSGNTIYF.

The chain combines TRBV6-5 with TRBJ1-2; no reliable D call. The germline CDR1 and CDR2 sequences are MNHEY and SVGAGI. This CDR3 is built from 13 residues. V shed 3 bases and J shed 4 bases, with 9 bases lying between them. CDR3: CASSYGPFYGYTF. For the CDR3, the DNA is TGTGCCAGCAGTTATGGGCCCTTCTATGGCTACACCTTC.

The DNA for the CDR3 is TGTGCCAGCAGCCCCGACAGGGGAAGGAGGCAGTACTTC. Its translation is CASSPDRGRRQYF. This chain uses TRBV5-4 with TRBJ2-7; TRBD1 aligns across 8 bases. The CDR3 is 13 residues long. The junction had 9 bases not matched to a gene; V was cut back by 4 bases and J by 9 bases. CDR1 is SGHNT and CDR2 is YYREEE in the germline V gene (reference sequence).

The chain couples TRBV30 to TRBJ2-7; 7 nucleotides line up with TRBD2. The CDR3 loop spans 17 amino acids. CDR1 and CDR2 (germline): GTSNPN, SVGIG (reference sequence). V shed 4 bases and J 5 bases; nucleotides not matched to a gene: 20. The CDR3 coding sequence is TGTGCCTGGAAGGCCTGGGAGGGCACACCAAAAGGGAACGAGCAGTACTTC. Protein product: CAWKAWEGTPKGNEQYF.

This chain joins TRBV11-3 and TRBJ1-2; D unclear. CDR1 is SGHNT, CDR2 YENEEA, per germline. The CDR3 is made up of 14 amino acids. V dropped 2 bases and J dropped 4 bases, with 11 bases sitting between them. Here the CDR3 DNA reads TGTGCCAGCAGCTTACTTTGGCAGCGCTATGGCTACACCTTC. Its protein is CASSLLWQRYGYTF.

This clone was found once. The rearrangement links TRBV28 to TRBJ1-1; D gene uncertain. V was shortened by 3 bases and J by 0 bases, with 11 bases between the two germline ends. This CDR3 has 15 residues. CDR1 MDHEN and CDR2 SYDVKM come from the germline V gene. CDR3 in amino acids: CASSFTEYMNTEAFF. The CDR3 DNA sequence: TGTGCCAGCAGTTTCACAGAATATATGAACACTGAAGCTTTCTTT.

In nucleotides, the CDR3 is TGTGCAAGTCGCCTCGACAGGGGAAATTCACCCCTCCACTTT. Amino acids: CASRLDRGNSPLHF. V is TRBV12-2 and J is TRBJ1-6; TRBD1, the D gene given by the table, was not confirmed from the DNA. TRBV12-2 is a pseudogene. The CDR3 totals 14 residues.

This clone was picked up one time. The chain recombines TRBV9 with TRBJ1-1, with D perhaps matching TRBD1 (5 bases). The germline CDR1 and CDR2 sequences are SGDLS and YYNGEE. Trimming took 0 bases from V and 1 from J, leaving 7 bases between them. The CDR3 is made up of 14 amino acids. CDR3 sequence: CASSVGRGNTEAFF. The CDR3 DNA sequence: TGTGCCAGCAGCGTAGGGAGGGGGAACACTGAAGCTTTCTTT.

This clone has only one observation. As DNA, the CDR3 is TGTGCCAGCAGTACTCGTGTAGCGGCAGGGGAAGCTTTCTTT. This sequence encodes CASSTRVAAGEAFF. The chain links TRBV6-5 to TRBJ1-1; the D gene is possibly TRBD1 (5 bases). Germline V gene sequence: CDR1 MNHEY, CDR2 SVGAGI. The V end lost 5 bases, the J end lost 8 bases, and 18 bases lay between the germline ends. The CDR3 length is 14 residues.